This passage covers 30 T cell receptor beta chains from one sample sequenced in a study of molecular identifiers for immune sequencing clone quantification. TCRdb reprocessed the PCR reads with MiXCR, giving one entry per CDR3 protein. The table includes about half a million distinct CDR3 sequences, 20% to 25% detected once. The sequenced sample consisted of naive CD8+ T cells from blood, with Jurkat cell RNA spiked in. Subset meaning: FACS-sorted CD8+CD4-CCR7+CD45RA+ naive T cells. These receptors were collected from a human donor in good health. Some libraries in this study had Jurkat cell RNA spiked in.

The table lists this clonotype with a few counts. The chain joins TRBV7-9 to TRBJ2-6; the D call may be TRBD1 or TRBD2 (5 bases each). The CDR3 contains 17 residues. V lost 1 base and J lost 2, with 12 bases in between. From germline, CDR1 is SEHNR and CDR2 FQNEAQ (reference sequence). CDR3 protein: CASSLVGQGPGANVLTF. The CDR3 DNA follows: TGTGCCAGCAGCTTAGTTGGCCAGGGACCTGGGGCCAACGTCCTGACTTTC.

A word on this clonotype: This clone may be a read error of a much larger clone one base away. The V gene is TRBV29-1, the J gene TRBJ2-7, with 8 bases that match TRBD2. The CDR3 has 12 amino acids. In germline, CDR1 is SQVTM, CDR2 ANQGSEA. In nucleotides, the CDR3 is TGCAGCGTTCTGAGCGGGGGTTACGAGCCGTACTTC. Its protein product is CSVLSGGYEPYF.

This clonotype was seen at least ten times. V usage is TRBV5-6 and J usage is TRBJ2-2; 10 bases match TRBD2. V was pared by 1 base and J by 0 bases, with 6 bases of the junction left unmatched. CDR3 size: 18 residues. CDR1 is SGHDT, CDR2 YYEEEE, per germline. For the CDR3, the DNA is TGTGCCAGCAGCTTGAGGCTAGCGGGGGCCGCGAACACCGGGGAGCTGTTTTTT. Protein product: CASSLRLAGAANTGELFF. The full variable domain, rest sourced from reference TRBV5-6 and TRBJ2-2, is DAGVTQSPTHLIKTRGQQVTLRCSPKSGHDTVSWYQQALGQGPQFIFQYYEEEERQRGNFPDRFSGHQFPNYSSELNVNALLLGDSALYLCASSLRLAGAANTGELFFGEGSRLTVL.

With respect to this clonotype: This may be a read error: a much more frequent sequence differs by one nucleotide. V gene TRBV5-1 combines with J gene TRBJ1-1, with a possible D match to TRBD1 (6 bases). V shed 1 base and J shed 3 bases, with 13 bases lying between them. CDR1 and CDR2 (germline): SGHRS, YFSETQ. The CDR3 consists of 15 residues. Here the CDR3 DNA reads TGCGCCAGCAGCTTGCACAGGGTGGTCGACACTGAAGCTTTCTTT. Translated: CASSLHRVVDTEAFF.

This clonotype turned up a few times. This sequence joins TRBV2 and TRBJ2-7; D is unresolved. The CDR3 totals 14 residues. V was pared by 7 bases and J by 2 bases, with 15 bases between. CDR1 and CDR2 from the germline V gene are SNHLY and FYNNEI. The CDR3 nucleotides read TGTGCCAGCACCGAAGGTCCAGGAACCTACGAGCAGTACTTC. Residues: CASTEGPGTYEQYF.

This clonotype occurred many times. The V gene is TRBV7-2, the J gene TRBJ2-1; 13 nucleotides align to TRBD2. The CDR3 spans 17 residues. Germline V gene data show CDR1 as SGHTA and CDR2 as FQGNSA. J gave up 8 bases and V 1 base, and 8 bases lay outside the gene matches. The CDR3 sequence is CASSLGTSGSWGDEQFF. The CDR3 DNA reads TGTGCCAGCAGCTTAGGGACTAGCGGGAGTTGGGGGGATGAGCAGTTCTTC.

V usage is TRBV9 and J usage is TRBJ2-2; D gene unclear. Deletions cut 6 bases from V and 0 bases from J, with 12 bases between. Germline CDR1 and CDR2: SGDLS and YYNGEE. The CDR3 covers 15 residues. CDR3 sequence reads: CASNPGSANTGELFF. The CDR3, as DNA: TGTGCCAGCAACCCGGGCTCCGCGAACACCGGGGAGCTGTTTTTT. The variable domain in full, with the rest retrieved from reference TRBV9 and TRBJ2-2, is DSGVTQTPKHLITATGQRVTLRCSPRSGDLSVYWYQQSLDQGLQFLIQYYNGEERAKGNILERFSAQQFPDLHSELNLSSLELGDSALYFCASNPGSANTGELFFGEGSRLTVL.

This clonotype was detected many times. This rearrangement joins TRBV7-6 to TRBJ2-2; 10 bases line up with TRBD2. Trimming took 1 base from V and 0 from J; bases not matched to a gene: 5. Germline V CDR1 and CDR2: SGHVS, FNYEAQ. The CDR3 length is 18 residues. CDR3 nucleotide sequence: TGTGCCAGCAGCTTAGTCGTAGCGGGAGGACCGAACACCGGGGAGCTGTTTTTT. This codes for CASSLVVAGGPNTGELFF. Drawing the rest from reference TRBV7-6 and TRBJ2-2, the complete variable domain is GAGVSQSPRYKVTKRGQDVALRCDPISGHVSLYWYRQALGQGPEFLTYFNYEAQQDKSGLPNDRFSAERPEGSISTLTIQRTEQRDSAMYRCASSLVVAGGPNTGELFFGEGSRLTVL.

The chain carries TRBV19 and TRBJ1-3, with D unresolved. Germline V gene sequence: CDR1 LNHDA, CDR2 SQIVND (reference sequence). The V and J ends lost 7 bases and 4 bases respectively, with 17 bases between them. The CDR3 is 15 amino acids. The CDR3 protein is CASTPDGWPGNTIYF. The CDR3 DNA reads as TGTGCCAGTACCCCGGACGGCTGGCCCGGAAACACCATATATTTT.

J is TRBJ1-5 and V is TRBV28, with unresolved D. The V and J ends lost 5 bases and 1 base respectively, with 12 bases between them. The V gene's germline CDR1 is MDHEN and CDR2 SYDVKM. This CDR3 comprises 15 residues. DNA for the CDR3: TGTGCCAGCAGTCCCCCGCAGGTGAGCAATCAGCCCCAGCATTTT. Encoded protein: CASSPPQVSNQPQHF.

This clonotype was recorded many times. CDR3 in DNA: TGTGCCAGCAGACGCGGGACTCGCAATGAGCAGTTCTTC. It is translated as CASRRGTRNEQFF. The chain carries TRBV12-3 or TRBV12-4 and TRBJ2-1; perhaps TRBD2 as D (6 bases). CDR3 length: 13 amino acids. Trimming removed 6 bases at V and 6 bases at J, with 12 bases between.

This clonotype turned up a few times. The CDR3 DNA is TGTGCCTGGAAGGGGTTGTGGGCTGAAGCTTTCTTT. This gives the protein CAWKGLWAEAFF. J is TRBJ1-1 and V is TRBV30; D may be TRBD1 (5 bases). There are 12 residues in the CDR3. Trimming removed 4 bases at V and 6 bases at J, with 12 bases between. Germline lookup yields CDR1 GTSNPN and CDR2 SVGIG (reference sequence). Full variable domain (rest looked up from reference TRBV30 and TRBJ1-1): SQTIHQWPATLVQPVGSPLSLECTVEGTSNPNLYWYRQAAGRGLQLLFYSVGIGQISSEVPQNLSASRPQDRQFILSSKKLLLSDSGFYLCAWKGLWAEAFFGQGTRLTVV.

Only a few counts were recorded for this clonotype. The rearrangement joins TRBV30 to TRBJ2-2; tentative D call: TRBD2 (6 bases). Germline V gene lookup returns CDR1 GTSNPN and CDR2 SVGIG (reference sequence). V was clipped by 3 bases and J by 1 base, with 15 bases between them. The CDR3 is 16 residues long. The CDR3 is CAWSPGVRMNTGELFF. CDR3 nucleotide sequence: TGTGCCTGGAGCCCGGGGGTGAGAATGAACACCGGGGAGCTGTTTTTT.

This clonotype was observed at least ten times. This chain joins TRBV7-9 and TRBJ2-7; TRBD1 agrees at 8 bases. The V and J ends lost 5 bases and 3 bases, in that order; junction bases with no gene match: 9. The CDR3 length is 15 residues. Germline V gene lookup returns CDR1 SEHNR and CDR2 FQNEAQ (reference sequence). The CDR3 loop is CASSEGGTGYYEQYF. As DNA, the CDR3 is TGTGCCAGCAGCGAAGGGGGGACAGGATACTACGAGCAGTACTTC.

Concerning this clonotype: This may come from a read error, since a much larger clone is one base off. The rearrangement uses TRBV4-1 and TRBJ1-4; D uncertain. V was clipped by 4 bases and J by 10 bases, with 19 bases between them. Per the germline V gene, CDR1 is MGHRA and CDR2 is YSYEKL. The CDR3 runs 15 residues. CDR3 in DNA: TGCGCCAGCAGCCGAGAAGGGCAGGAGAGAGGAAAACTGTTTTTT. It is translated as CASSREGQERGKLFF.

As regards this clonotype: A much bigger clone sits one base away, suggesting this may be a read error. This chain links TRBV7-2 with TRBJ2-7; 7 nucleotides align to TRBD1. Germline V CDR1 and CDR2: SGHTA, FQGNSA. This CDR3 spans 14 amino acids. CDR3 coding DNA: TGTGTCAGCAGCTTGTGGGACAGCTCCTACGAGCAGTACTTC. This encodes CVSSLWDSSYEQYF.

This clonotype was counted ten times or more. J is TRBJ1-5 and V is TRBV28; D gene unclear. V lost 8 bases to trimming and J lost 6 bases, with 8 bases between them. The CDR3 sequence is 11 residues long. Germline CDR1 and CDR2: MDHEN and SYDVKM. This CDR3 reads CASGVSQPQHF. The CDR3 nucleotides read TGTGCCAGCGGCGTAAGTCAGCCCCAGCATTTT.

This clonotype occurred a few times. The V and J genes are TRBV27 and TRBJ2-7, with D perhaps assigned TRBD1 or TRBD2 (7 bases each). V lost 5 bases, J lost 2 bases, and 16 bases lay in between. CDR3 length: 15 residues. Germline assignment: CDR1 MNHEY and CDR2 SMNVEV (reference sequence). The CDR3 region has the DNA TGTGCCAGCAGTCCTAGCGGAGGGGGCGCCTACGAGCAGTACTTC. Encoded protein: CASSPSGGGAYEQYF.

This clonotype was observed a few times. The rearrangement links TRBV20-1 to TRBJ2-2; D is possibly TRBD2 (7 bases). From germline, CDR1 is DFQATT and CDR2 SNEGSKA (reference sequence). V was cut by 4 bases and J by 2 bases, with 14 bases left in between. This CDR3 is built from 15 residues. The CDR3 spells CSAIERGGNTGELFF. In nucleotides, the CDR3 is TGCAGTGCTATTGAAAGGGGGGGAAACACCGGGGAGCTGTTTTTT.

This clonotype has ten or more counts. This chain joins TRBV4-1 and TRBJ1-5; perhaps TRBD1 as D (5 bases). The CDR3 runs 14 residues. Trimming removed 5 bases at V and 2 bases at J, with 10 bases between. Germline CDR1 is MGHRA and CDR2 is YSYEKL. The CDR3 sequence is CASSWGVGNQPQHF. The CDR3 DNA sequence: TGCGCCAGCAGCTGGGGGGTAGGCAATCAGCCCCAGCATTTT.

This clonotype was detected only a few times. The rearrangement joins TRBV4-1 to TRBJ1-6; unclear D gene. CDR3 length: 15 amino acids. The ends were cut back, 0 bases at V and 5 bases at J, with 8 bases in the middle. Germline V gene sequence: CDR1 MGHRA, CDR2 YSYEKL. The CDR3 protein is CASSQDSRDNSPLHF. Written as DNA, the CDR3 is TGCGCCAGCAGCCAAGACAGTCGCGATAATTCACCCCTCCACTTT.

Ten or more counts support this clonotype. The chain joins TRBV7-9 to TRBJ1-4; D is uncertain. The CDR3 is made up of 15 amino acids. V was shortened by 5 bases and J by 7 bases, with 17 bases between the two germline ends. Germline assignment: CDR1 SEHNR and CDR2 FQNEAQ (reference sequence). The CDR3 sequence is CASSDNLAGGEKLFF. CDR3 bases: TGTGCCAGCAGCGACAACCTAGCAGGAGGTGAAAAACTGTTTTTT. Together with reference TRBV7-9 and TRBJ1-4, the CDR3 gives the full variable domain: DTGVSQNPRHKITKRGQNVTFRCDPISEHNRLYWYRQTLGQGPEFLTYFQNEAQLEKSRLLSDRFSAERPKGSFSTLEIQRTEQGDSAMYLCASSDNLAGGEKLFFGSGTQLSVL.

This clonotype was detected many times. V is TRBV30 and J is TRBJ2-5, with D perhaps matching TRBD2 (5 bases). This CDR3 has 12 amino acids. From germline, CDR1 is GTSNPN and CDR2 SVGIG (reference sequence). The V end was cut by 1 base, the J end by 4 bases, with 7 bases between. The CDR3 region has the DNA TGTGCCTGGAGTGAGAGGGCAGAGACCCAGTACTTC. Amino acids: CAWSERAETQYF.

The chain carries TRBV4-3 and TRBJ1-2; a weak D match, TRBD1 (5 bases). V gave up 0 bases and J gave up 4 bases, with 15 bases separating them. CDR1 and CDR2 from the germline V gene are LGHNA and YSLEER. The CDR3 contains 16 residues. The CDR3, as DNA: TGCGCCAGCAGCCAAGATAGGAGGGCCGGGGGCTATGGCTACACCTTC. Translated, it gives CASSQDRRAGGYGYTF.

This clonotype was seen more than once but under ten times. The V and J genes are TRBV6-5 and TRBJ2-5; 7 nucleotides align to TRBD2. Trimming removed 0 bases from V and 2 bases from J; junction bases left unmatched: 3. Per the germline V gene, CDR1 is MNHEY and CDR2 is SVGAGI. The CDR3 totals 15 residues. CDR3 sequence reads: CASSYSLGGQETQYF. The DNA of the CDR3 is TGTGCCAGCAGTTACTCACTCGGGGGGCAAGAGACCCAGTACTTC.

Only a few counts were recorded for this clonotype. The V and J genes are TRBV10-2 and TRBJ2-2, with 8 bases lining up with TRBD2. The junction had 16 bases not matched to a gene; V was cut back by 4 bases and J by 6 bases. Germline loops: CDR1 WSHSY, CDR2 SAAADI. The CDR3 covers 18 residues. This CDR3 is CASSVHVGSGVVAGELFF. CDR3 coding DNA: TGCGCCAGCAGTGTCCACGTTGGTAGCGGGGTGGTGGCCGGGGAGCTGTTTTTT.

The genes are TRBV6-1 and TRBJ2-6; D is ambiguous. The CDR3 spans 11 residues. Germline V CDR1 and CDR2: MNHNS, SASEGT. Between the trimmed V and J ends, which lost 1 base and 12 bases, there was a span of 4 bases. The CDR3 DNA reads TGTGCCAGCAGTGAAGGTCCCGTCCTGACTTTC. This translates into CASSEGPVLTF.

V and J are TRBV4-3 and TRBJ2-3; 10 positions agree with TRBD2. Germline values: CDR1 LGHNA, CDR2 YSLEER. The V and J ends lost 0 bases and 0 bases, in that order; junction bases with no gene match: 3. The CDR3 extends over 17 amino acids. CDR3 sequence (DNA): TGCGCCAGCAGCCAAGATATGACTAGCGGGAGCACAGATACGCAGTATTTT. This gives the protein CASSQDMTSGSTDTQYF.

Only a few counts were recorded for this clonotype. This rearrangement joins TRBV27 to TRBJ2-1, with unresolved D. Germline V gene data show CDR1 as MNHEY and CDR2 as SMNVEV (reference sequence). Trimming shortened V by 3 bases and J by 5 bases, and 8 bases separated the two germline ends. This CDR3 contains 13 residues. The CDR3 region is CASSLALNNEQFF. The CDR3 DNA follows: TGTGCCAGCAGTTTGGCGCTGAACAATGAGCAGTTCTTC.

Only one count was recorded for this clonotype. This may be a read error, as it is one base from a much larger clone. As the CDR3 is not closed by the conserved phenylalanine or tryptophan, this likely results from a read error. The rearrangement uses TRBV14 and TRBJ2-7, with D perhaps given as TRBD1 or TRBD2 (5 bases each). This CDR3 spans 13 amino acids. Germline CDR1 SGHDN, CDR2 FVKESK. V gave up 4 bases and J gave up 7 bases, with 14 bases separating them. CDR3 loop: CASSPGLLGEQYL. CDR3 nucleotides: TGTGCCAGCAGCCCGGGGCTTCTGGGGGAGCAGTACCTC.